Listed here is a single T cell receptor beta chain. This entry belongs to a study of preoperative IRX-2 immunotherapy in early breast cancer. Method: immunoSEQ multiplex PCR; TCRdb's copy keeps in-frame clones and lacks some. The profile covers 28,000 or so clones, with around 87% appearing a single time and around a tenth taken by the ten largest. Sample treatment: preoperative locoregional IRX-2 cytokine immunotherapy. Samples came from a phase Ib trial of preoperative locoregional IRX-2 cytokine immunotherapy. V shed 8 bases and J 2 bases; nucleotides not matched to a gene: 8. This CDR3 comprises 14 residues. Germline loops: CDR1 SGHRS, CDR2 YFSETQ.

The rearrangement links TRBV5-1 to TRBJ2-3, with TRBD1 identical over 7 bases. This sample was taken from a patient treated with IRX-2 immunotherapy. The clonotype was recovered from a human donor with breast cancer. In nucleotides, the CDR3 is TGCGCCAGAATCCGGGACAGATTCACAGATACGCAGTATTTT. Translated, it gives CARIRDRFTDTQYF.